This TCR beta chain was profiled in a study of CD8+ T cells in alopecia areata. The CDR3 contains 12 residues. Germline V gene lookup returns CDR1 SGDLS and CDR2 YYNGEE. Deletions cut 2 bases from V and 8 bases from J, with 8 bases between. cDNA reverse transcribed from extracted RNA served as the sequencing template. The data were produced by immunoSEQ multiplex PCR, yet TCRdb's version contains in-frame clones alone and is incomplete. The table lists some 150,000 clones, about 50% of them singletons. This chain uses TRBV9 with TRBJ2-1; D not certain. The sequence was collected from a human donor with alopecia areata. Sequencing was performed on CD8+ T cells sorted from blood, taken at week 0. This CDR3 is CASSVPDDEQFF. The DNA of the CDR3 is TGTGCCAGCAGCGTCCCGGATGATGAGCAGTTCTTC.